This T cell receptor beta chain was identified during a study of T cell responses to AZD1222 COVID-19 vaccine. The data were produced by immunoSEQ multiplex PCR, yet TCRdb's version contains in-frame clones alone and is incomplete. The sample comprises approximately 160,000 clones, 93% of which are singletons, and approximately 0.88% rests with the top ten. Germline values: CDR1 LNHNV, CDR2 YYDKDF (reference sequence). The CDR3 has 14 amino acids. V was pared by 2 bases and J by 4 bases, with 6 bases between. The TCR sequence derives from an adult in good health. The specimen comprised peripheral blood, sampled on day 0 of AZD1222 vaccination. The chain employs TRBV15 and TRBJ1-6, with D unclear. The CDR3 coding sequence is TGTGCCACCAGCAGAATACAGTATAATTCACCCCTCCACTTT. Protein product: CATSRIQYNSPLHF.